Included here is one T cell receptor (beta chain) sequence, with context. The V end lost 4 bases, the J end lost 8 bases, and 8 bases lay between the germline ends. CDR1 is MNHNY, CDR2 SVGAGI, per germline (reference sequence). The CDR3 is made up of 11 amino acids. These data come from a study of monozygotic twins with cystic fibrosis. Here immunoSEQ multiplex PCR was the method, and the copy in TCRdb shows in-frame clones only, minus some. Among tens of thousands of clones, roughly 97% were seen once, and the ten largest hold about 0.16%. The receptor's source is a girl between 10 and 17 years old with cystic fibrosis. The sequencing input was blood. The rearrangement joins TRBV6-6 to TRBJ1-1; no firm D call. CDR3 region: CASSFGGEAFF. Here the CDR3 DNA reads TGTGCCAGCAGTTTTGGCGGGGAAGCTTTCTTT.